The source of this TCR beta chain is a study of T-cell memory formation after mild COVID-19. The germline V gene has CDR1 SNHLY and CDR2 FYNNEI. Trimming shortened V by 6 bases and J by 3 bases, and 12 bases separated the two germline ends. CDR3 length: 14 residues. Sample barcodes and UMIs were carried by the TCR alpha and TCR beta cDNA libraries that 5'RACE generated with constant-segment primers. From the 5' RACE reads, TCRdb called clonotypes with MiXCR, one entry per CDR3 protein. Of roughly 130,000 distinct CDR3 sequences detected, about 6% appear once; the ten largest clones hold 2% to 2.5%. This clonotype has only a few counts.

The chain links TRBV2 to TRBJ2-1, with a possible D match to TRBD2 (5 bases). The sequenced sample consisted of PBMCs or a T cell subset sorted from them (not recorded which). The receptor was derived from an adult woman who had mild COVID-19 (a few samples of this study predate the infection). Cell type and time point are not known. For the CDR3, the DNA is TGTGCCAGCAGGGGAGATCCGCACTACAATGAGCAGTTCTTC. Translated, it gives CASRGDPHYNEQFF.